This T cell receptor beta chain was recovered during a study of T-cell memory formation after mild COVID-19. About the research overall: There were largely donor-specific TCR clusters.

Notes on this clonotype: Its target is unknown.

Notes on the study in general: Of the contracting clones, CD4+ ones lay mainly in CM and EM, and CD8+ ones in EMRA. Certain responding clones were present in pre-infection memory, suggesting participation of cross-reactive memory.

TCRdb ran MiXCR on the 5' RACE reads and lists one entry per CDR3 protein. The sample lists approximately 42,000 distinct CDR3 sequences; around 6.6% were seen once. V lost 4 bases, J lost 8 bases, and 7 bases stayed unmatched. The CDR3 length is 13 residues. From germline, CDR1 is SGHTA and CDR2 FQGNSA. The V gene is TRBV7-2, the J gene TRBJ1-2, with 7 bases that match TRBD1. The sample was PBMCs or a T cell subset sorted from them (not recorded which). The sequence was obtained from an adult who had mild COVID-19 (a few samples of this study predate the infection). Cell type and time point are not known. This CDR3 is CASSSRQGWGYTF. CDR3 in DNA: TGTGCCAGCAGCTCCAGACAGGGATGGGGCTACACCTTC.